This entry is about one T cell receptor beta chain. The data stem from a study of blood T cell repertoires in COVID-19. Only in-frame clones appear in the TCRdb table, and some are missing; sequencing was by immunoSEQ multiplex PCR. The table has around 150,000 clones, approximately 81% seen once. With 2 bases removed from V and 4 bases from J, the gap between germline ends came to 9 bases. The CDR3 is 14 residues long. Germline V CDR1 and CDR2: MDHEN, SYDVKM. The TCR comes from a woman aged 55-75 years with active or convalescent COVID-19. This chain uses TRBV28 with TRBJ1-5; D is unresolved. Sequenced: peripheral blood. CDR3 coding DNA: TGTGCCAGCAGTTTAGTGGTGCAGAATCAGCCCCAGCATTTT. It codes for CASSLVVQNQPQHF.